This TCR beta chain appears in the sequencing data of a study of blood T cell repertoires in COVID-19. Study at large: Nucleic acid was either cDNA or gDNA, and it came from T cells, B-cell-depleted T cells, or PBMCs.

From germline, CDR1 is MGHRA and CDR2 YSYEKL. V shed 0 bases and J 3 bases; nucleotides not matched to a gene: 8. The length of the CDR3 is 17 residues. Original handling: Estimation of nucleated cell counts was performed using reference gene primer amplification. The data were produced by immunoSEQ multiplex PCR, yet TCRdb's version contains in-frame clones alone and is incomplete. The D gene and trimming were derived from the DNA, and the V and J assignments and clone size from that table. The sample includes 150,000 to 200,000 clones, roughly four fifths of them seen just once. This TCR derives from a human donor in a cohort sampled during active COVID-19. The V call is TRBV4-1, the J call TRBJ2-3; TRBD2 matches at 8 bases. Sequences were obtained from peripheral blood. In DNA, the CDR3 is TGCGCCAGCAGCCAAGATATGGCGGGGGGAGGTACAGATACGCAGTATTTT. Its protein product is CASSQDMAGGGTDTQYF.